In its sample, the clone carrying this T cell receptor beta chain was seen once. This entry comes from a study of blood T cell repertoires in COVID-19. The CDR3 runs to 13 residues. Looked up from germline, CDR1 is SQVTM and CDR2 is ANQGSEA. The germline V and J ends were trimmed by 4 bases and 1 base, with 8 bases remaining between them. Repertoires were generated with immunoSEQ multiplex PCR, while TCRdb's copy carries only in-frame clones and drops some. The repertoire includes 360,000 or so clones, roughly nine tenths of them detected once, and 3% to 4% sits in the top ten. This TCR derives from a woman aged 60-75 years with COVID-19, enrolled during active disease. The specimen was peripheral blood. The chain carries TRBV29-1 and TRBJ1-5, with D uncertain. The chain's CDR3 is CSVGRGSNQPQHF. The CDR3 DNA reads TGCAGCGTTGGGAGAGGGAGCAATCAGCCCCAGCATTTT.